A few counts support the clone carrying this T cell receptor (beta chain). Original analysis: Amplified reference gene primers provided the basis for estimating nucleated cell counts. Sequencing used immunoSEQ multiplex PCR; TCRdb keeps in-frame clones, though not all of them. V and J calls and clone size are copied from that table; D and trimming were computed from the DNA. Among hundreds of thousands of clones listed, 87% were seen once. The CDR3 contains 15 residues. The V gene's germline CDR1 is SGDLS and CDR2 YYNGEE. Trimming cost V 0 bases and J 5 bases; bases outside gene matches: 6. This record comes from a study of blood T cell repertoires in COVID-19. For the study at large: Donors in the United States, Italy and Spain gave samples during acute or convalescent COVID-19. Nucleic acid was either cDNA or gDNA, and it came from T cells, B-cell-depleted T cells, or PBMCs.

The origin of this receptor is a woman between 18 and 30 years old who had recovered from COVID-19. Sequenced: peripheral blood. The chain combines TRBV9 with TRBJ2-7; TRBD2 agrees at 9 bases. In DNA, the CDR3 is TGTGCCAGCAGCGTAGGCATAGCGGGAGATAACGAGCAGTACTTC. Translation: CASSVGIAGDNEQYF.